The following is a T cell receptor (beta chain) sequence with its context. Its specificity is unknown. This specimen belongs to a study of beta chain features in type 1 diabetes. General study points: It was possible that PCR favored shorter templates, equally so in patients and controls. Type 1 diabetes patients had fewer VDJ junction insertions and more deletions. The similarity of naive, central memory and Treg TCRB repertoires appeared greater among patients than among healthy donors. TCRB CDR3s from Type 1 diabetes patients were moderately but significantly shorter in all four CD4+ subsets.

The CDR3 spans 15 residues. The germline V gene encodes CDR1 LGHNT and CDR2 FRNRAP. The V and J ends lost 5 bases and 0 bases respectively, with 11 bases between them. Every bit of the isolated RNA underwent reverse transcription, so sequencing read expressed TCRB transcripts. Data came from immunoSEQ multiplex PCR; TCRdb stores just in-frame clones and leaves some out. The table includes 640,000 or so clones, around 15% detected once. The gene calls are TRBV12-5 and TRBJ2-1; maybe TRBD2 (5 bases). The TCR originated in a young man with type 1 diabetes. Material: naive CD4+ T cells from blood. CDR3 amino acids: CASGAGVFSYNEQFF. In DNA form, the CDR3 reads TGTGCTAGTGGTGCCGGGGTGTTCTCCTACAATGAGCAGTTCTTC.